This is a list of T cell receptor beta chains from one sample in a study of read filtering for tumor transcriptome and immune sequencing. TCRdb passed the reads through MiXCR, listing each CDR3 protein once. The sample contains roughly 93,000 distinct CDR3 sequences, under 25% of which appear only once. The sample was a population of CD138-negative cells sorted from bone marrow. All receptors come from a donor at least 40 years old with multiple myeloma. Both conserved end residues are part of each CDR3.

v_call: TRBV4-1
j_call: TRBJ2-1
cdr3_aa: CASSQVPPSGGYNEQFF

v_call: TRBV20-1
j_call: TRBJ1-5
cdr3_aa: CSARDALAGPQHF

v_call: TRBV12-3/TRBV12-4
j_call: TRBJ1-2
cdr3_aa: CACSLNPEGDYTF

v_call: TRBV29-1
j_call: TRBJ1-2
cdr3_aa: CSVGTGGDGYTF

v_call: TRBV20-1
j_call: TRBJ1-5
cdr3_aa: CSARSGRDQPQHF

v_call: TRBV28
j_call: TRBJ2-1
cdr3_aa: CASSPDRNEQLF

v_call: TRBV20-1
j_call: TRBJ1-5
cdr3_aa: CSARGAGGPQHF

v_call: TRBV5-1
j_call: TRBJ2-3
cdr3_aa: CASSSSTLAPDTQYF

v_call: TRBV7-2
j_call: TRBJ2-5
cdr3_aa: CASSSLRGGPETQYF

v_call: TRBV20-1
j_call: TRBJ2-3
cdr3_aa: CRPGQGPDTQYF